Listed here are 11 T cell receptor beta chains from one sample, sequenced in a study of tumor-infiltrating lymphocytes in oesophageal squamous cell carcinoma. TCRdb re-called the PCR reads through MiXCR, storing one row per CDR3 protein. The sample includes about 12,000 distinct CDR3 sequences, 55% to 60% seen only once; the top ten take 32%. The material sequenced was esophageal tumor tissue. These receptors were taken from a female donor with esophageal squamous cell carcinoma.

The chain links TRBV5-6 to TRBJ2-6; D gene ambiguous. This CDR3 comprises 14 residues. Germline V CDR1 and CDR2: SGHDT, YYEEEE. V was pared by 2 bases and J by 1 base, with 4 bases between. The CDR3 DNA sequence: TGTGCCAGCAGCTTTGGTTCTGGGGCCAACGTCCTGACTTTC. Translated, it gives CASSFGSGANVLTF. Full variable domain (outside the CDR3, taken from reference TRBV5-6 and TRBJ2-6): DAGVTQSPTHLIKTRGQQVTLRCSPKSGHDTVSWYQQALGQGPQFIFQYYEEEERQRGNFPDRFSGHQFPNYSSELNVNALLLGDSALYLCASSFGSGANVLTFGAGSRLTVL.

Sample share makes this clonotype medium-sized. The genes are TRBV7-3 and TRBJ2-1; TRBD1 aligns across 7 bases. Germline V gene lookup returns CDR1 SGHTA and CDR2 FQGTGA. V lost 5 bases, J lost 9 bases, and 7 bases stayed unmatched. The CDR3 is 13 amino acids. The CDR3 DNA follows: TGTGCCAGCAGCCACACCAGGGGGAGTGAGCAGTTCTTC. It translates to CASSHTRGSEQFF.

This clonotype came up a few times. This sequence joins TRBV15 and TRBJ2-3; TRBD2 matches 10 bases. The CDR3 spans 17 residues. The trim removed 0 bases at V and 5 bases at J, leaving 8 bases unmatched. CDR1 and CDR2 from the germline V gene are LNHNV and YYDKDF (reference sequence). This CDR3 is CATSREGLAGGVDTQYF. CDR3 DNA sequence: TGTGCCACCAGCAGAGAAGGCTTAGCGGGAGGCGTAGATACGCAGTATTTT.

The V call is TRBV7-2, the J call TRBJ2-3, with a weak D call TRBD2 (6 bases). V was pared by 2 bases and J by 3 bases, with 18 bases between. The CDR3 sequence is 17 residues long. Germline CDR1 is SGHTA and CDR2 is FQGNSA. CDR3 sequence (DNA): TGTGCCAGCAGCTTATATATCGGGAGTCGGGTGACAGATACGCAGTATTTT. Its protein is CASSLYIGSRVTDTQYF.

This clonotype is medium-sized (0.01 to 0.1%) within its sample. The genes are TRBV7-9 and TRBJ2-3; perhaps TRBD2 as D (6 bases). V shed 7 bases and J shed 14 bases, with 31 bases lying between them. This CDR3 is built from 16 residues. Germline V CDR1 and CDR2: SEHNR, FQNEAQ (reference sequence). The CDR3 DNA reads TGTGCCAGCAACCCCGCGGGGCGGATTAACACCGGGGAGCTGTATTTT. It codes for CASNPAGRINTGELYF. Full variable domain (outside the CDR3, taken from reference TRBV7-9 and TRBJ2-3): DTGVSQNPRHKITKRGQNVTFRCDPISEHNRLYWYRQTLGQGPEFLTYFQNEAQLEKSRLLSDRFSAERPKGSFSTLEIQRTEQGDSAMYLCASNPAGRINTGELYFGPGTRLTVL.

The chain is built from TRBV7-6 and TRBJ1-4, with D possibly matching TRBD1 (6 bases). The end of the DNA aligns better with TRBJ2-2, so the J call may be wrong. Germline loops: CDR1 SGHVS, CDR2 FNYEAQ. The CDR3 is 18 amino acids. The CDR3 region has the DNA TGTGCCAGCAGCTATCCTCCCGGGACACCATCGAACACCGGGGAGCTGTTTTTT. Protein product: CASSYPPGTPSNTGELFF.

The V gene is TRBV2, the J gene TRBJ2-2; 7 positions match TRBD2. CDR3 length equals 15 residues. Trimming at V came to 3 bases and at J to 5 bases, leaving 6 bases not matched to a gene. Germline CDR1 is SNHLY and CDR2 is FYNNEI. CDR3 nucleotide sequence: TGTGCCAGCAGTGAGTGGCGGGAGTGGACCGGGGAGCTGTTTTTT. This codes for CASSEWREWTGELFF.

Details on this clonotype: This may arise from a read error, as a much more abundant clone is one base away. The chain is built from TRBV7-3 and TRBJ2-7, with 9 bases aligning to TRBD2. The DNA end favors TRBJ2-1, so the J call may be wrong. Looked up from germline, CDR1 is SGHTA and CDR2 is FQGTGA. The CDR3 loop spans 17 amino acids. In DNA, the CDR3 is TGTGCCAGCAGCTTAGCATTAGCGGGAGAGTCATACGACGAGCAGTTCTTC. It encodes CASSLALAGESYDEQFF.

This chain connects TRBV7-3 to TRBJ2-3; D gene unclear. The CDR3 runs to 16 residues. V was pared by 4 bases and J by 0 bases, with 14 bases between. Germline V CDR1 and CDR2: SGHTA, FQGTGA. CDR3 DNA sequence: TGTGCCAGCAGCTCTCCACTTACCCTTAGCACAGATACGCAGTATTTT. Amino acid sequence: CASSSPLTLSTDTQYF. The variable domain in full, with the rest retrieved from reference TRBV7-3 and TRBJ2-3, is GAGVSQTPSNKVTEKGKYVELRCDPISGHTALYWYRQSLGQGPEFLIYFQGTGAADDSGLPNDRFFAVRPEGSVSTLKIQRTERGDSAVYLCASSSPLTLSTDTQYFGPGTRLTVL.

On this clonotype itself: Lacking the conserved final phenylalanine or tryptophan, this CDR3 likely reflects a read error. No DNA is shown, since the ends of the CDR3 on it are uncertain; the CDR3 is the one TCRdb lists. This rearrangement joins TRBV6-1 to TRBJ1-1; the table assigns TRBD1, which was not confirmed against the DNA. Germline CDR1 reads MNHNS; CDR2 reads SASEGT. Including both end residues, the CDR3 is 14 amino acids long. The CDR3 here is CANIQRDGATPSVR.

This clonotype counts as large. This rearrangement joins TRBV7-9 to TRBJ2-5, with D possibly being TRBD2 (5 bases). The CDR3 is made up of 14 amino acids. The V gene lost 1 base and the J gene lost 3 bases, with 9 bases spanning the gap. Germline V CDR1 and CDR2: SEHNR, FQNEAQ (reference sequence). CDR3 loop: CASSLGYGEETQYF. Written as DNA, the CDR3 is TGTGCCAGCAGCTTAGGGTACGGGGAAGAGACCCAGTACTTC.